The rows below give T cell receptor beta chains drawn from one sample of a study of blood T cells in healthy people across ages. TCRdb re-analysed the 5' RACE reads in MiXCR, keeping a single row per CDR3 protein. The sample records roughly 700,000 distinct CDR3 sequences, around 45% being singletons. Sequencing was performed on blood. The receptor set was obtained from a woman aged 55-69 years in good health. Each CDR3 is given with its conserved first and last residue. A D gene is named only where the DNA matches it firmly. Size is stated for part of the rows, as once, few or many counts, or as a class when the clone is expanded.

TRBJ1-6 . . TRBV7-6 TGTGCCAGCAGCTCGCGGAATAATTCACCCCTCCACTTT CASSSRNNSPLHF
TRBJ1-2 . TRBD1 TRBV4-3 TGCGCCAGCAGCCAAGCGGCAGGGGGCAACTATGGCTACACCTTC CASSQAAGGNYGYTF
TRBJ2-3 . TRBD2 TRBV12-3/TRBV12-4 TGTGCCAGCAGAGGACTAGCGGGCGGCTCAGATGCGCAGTATTTT CASRGLAGGSDAQYF
TRBJ2-5 once . TRBV28 TGTGCCAGCACCCCGGGGCTAGCGAGAGTTCGAGAGCAGTACTTC CASTPGLARVREQYF
TRBJ1-4 . . TRBV5-5 TGTGCCAGCAGCTTGGAAGGGTCTAAAAATGAAAAACTGTTTTTT CASSLEGSKNEKLFF
TRBJ2-7 . TRBD1 TRBV20-1 TGCAGTGCTAGAGGGGACAGGGGGCGATACGAGCAGCACTTC CSARGDRGRYEQHF
TRBJ2-3 many TRBD1 TRBV4-2 TGTGCCAGCAGCCCCCGGGACAGTAGCACAGATACGCAGTATTTT CASSPRDSSTDTQYF
TRBJ1-6 . . TRBV27 TGTGCCAGCAGTCCCGGACCGCTGAGCTCCTATAATTCACCCCTCCACTTT CASSPGPLSSYNSPLHF
TRBJ2-5 . TRBD2 TRBV15 TGTGCCACCAGCAGCAAGGGAGTGGGAGGGTTGTACTTC CATSSKGVGGLYF
TRBJ2-2 many . TRBV3-1 TGTGCCAGCAGCCAAACGAAGGGGGCCGGGGAGCTGTTTTTT CASSQTKGAGELFF
TRBJ2-7 . TRBD2 TRBV7-9 TGTGCCAGCAGCTCCAGGACTAGCGGGACCGAGCAGTACTTC CASSSRTSGTEQYF
TRBJ2-7 few . TRBV3-1 TGTGCCAGCAGCCAAGTTTGGGGAATCGGCTACGAGCAGTACTTC CASSQVWGIGYEQYF
TRBJ2-7 . TRBD2 TRBV12-3/TRBV12-4 TGTGCCAGCAGAGGGACTAGCGGGAAGGAGACCTCCTACGAGCAGTACTTC CASRGTSGKETSYEQYF
TRBJ2-7 few . TRBV7-2 TGTGCCAGCAGCTTAAGGTACTCGACCTACGAGCAGTACTTC CASSLRYSTYEQYF
TRBJ2-1 . . TRBV20-1 TGCAGTGCTAGAGACCTACAGGGTTTCATATACAATGAGCAGTTCTTC CSARDLQGFIYNEQFF
TRBJ2-1 . . TRBV18 TGTGCCAGCTCACAAGACACAGGGTCCGATGAGCAGTTCTTC CASSQDTGSDEQFF
TRBJ2-4 . . TRBV2 TGTGCCAGCAGCCTCGTCGGGTCGTTAGCCAAAAACATTCAGTACTTC CASSLVGSLAKNIQYF
TRBJ1-4 . . TRBV5-6 TGTGCCAGCAGCTTTGGTTTCGGTAATGAAAAACTGTTTTTT CASSFGFGNEKLFF
TRBJ1-2 few . TRBV15 TGTGCCACCAGCAGAGATGCCGGGGAAGGCTATGGCTACACCTTC CATSRDAGEGYGYTF
TRBJ2-2 . . TRBV24-1 TGTGCCACCGGCGCGGGACGGGTGACCGGGGAGCTGTTTTTT CATGAGRVTGELFF
TRBJ2-7 . TRBD1 TRBV3-1 TGTGCCAGCAGCCCAAGGACAGGGGGCGCGAGAATGAAGGCCTACGAGCAGTACTTC CASSPRTGGARMKAYEQYF
TRBJ1-1 many TRBD1 TRBV20-1 TGCAGTGCTAGGGACAGGGGGCGCATCTCTGAAGCTTTCTTT CSARDRGRISEAFF
TRBJ2-1 . . TRBV29-1 TGCAGCGTTGCTAGGGCATCCTACAATGAGCAGTTCTTC CSVARASYNEQFF
TRBJ1-2 . . TRBV24-1 TGTGCCACCAGTGATGCAGGGTTTGAAGGCTACACCTTC CATSDAGFEGYTF
TRBJ2-1 . TRBD2 TRBV7-2 TGTGCCAGCAGCTCCCAAACGACTAGCGGGGGATACAATGAGCAGTTCTTC CASSSQTTSGGYNEQFF
TRBJ2-1 . TRBD1 TRBV30 TGTGCGTGGGACAGGGGTGGGCATGAGCAGTTCTTC CAWDRGGHEQFF
TRBJ2-1 . TRBD2 TRBV30 TGTGCCTGGATGAGTGGGTTCGTAGCGGGTGCCGGAGGAAATGAGCAGTTCTTC CAWMSGFVAGAGGNEQFF
TRBJ2-2 . . TRBV4-3 TGCGCCAGCAGCCAAGAGGGTGGGGGGGAGCTGTTTTTT CASSQEGGGELFF
TRBJ2-1 . . TRBV20-1 TGCAGTGCCAAGCGATGGAATGAGCAGTTCTTC CSAKRWNEQFF
TRBJ2-1 . TRBD1 TRBV4-2 TGTGCCACCAATCCGGGACAGGGATACAATGAGCAGTTCTTC CATNPGQGYNEQFF
TRBJ2-3 few TRBD2 TRBV4-3 TGCGCCAGCAGCCAAGGCTCTAGCGGGAGGGTTACAGATACGCAGTATTTT CASSQGSSGRVTDTQYF
TRBJ2-7 . TRBD2 TRBV27 TGTGCCAGCAGCCGAAAAAGTGTCGGGACTAGCCGCTCCTACGAGCAGTACTTC CASSRKSVGTSRSYEQYF
TRBJ2-7 . TRBD2 TRBV9 TGTGCCAGCAGCCCTAGACTAGCGGGGTACAATGAGCAGTACTTC CASSPRLAGYNEQYF
TRBJ1-1 . TRBD1 TRBV5-1 TGCGCCAGCAGCTTGGCAGGGGGTCAGGACACTGAAGCTTTCTTT CASSLAGGQDTEAFF
TRBJ2-1 few . TRBV12-3/TRBV12-4 TGTGCCAGCAGTTTATCGCGGTACAATGAGCAGTTCTTC CASSLSRYNEQFF
TRBJ2-7 . TRBD2 TRBV20-1 TGCAGTGCTAGCAATAGCGGGAGTTCGTCCCACGAGCAGTACTTC CSASNSGSSSHEQYF
TRBJ2-1 few TRBD2 TRBV7-9 TGTGCCAGCAGCCGAGGGGGACTAGCGGGAGTTGATGAGCAGTTCTTC CASSRGGLAGVDEQFF
TRBJ1-1 . . TRBV10-3 TGTGCCATCAGTGATCGGACCCCGGGCACTGAAGCTTTCTTT CAISDRTPGTEAFF
TRBJ2-1 . TRBD1 TRBV7-2 TGTGCCACCAGAGACAGGGGAAGCTACAATGAGCAGTTCTTC CATRDRGSYNEQFF
TRBJ2-3 many TRBD1 TRBV12-3/TRBV12-4 TGTGCCAGCAGCTTAAACAGGGGAACAGATACGCAGTATTTT CASSLNRGTDTQYF
TRBJ1-3 . TRBD1 TRBV9 TGTGCCAGCAGCGGCTGGGGACAGGGGGAAAGTACGGTTGGAAACACCATATATTTT CASSGWGQGESTVGNTIYF
TRBJ2-7 . . TRBV14 TGTGCCAGCTCAAGGGCACAGGGAATACTAGGCGAGCAGTACTTC CASSRAQGILGEQYF
TRBJ2-4 . TRBD1 TRBV28 TGTGCCAGCAGTTTAGAGGGCCGACAGGGGGGTGCCAAAAACATTCAGTACTTC CASSLEGRQGGAKNIQYF
TRBJ1-4 . . TRBV2 TGTGCCAGCAGTCGTGAAGGGGGGGAAAAACTGTTTTTT CASSREGGEKLFF
TRBJ2-7 . TRBD1 TRBV20-1 TGCAGTGCCGGGACAGGGGGCTACGAGCAGTACTTC CSAGTGGYEQYF
TRBJ2-7 few . TRBV28 TGTGCCAGCAGCCCCTCGGGGACTGATGGCTCCTACGAGCAGTACTTC CASSPSGTDGSYEQYF
TRBJ2-7 . TRBD1 TRBV29-1 TGCAGCGTTGATGGACAGGAGACCTACGAGCAGTACTTC CSVDGQETYEQYF
TRBJ2-7 few . TRBV7-8 TGTGCCAGCAGCTCCCAAAACGAGCAGTACTTC CASSSQNEQYF
TRBJ2-7 . . TRBV6-6 TGTGCCAGCAGTTTCCCGGGGGCCTACGAGCAGTACTTC CASSFPGAYEQYF
TRBJ2-1 . TRBD2 TRBV2 TGTGCCAGCAGTCCGGGACTAGCAATCGATGAGCAGTTCTTC CASSPGLAIDEQFF
TRBJ2-2 many . TRBV24-1 TGTGCCTCCTTTGACGGAAACACCGGGGAGCTGTTTTTT CASFDGNTGELFF
TRBJ2-7 . . TRBV14 TGTGCCAGCAGCCCACTAGCCCAGAACTACAATGAGCAGTACTTC CASSPLAQNYNEQYF
TRBJ2-5 few . TRBV6-2/TRBV6-3 TGTGCCAGCAGTAGGACTACAGAGACCCAGTACTTC CASSRTTETQYF